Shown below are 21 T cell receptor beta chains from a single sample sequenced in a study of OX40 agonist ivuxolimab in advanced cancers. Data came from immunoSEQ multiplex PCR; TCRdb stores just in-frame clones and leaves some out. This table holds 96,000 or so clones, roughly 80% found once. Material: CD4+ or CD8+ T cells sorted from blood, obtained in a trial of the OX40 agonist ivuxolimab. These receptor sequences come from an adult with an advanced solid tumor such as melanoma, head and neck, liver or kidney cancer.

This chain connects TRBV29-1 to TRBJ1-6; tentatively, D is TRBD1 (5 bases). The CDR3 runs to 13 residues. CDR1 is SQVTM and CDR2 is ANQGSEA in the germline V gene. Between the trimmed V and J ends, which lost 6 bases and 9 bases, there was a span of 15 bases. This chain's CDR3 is CSVSEGVLSPLHF. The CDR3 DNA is TGCAGCGTCAGCGAAGGGGTGCTTTCACCCCTCCACTTT.

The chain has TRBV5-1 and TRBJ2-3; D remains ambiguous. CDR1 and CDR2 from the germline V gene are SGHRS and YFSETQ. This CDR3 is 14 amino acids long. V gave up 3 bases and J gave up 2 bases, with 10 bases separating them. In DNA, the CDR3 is TGCGCCAGCAGCTGGACGGAAGACACAGATACGCAGTATTTT. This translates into CASSWTEDTDTQYF.

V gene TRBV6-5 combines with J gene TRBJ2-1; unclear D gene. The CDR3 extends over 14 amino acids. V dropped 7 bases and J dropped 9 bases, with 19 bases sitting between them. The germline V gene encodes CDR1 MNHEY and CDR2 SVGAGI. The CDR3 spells CASKEQRVVGEQFF. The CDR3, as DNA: TGTGCCAGCAAGGAACAGCGAGTCGTGGGTGAGCAGTTCTTC.

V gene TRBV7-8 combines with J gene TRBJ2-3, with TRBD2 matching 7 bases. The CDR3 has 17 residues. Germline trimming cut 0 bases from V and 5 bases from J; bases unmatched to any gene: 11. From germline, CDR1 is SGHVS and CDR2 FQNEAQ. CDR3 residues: CASSLARRREREDTQYF. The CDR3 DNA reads TGTGCCAGCAGCTTAGCGCGTAGGCGGGAGAGGGAAGATACGCAGTATTTT.

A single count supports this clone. This CDR3 is CASSLPGQTGNTIYF. DNA of the CDR3: TGTGCCAGCAGTTTACCGGGGCAGACTGGAAACACCATATATTTT. The rearrangement links TRBV28 to TRBJ1-3, with TRBD1 as a possible D gene (5 bases). V lost 2 bases to trimming and J lost 2 bases, with 10 bases between them. Germline loops: CDR1 MDHEN, CDR2 SYDVKM. The length of the CDR3 is 15 residues.

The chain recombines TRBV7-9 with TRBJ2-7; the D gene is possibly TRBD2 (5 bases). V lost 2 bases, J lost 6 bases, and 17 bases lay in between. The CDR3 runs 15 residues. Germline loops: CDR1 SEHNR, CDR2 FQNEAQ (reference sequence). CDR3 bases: TGTGCCAGCAGCTTAAGGCCGGGGTCCCGGCCCGAGCAGTACTTC. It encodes CASSLRPGSRPEQYF.

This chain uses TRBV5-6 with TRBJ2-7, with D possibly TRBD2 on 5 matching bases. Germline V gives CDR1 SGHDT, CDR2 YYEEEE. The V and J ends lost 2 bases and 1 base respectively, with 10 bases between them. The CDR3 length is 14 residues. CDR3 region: CASSLVSASYEQYF. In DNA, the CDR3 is TGTGCCAGCAGCTTAGTTAGCGCATCCTACGAGCAGTACTTC.

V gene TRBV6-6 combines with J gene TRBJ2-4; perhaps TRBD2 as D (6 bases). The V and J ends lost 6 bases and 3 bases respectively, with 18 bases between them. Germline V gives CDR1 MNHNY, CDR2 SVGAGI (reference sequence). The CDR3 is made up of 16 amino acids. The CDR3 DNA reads TGTGCCAGCAGCCCCGGAGGGGTGGGAGTCAAAAACATTCAGTACTTC. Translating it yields CASSPGGVGVKNIQYF.

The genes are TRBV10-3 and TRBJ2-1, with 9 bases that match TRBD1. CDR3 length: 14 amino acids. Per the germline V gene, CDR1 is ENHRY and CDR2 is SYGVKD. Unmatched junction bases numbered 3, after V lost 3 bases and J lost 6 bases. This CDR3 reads CAISERTGANEQFF. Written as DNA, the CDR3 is TGTGCCATCAGTGAAAGGACAGGGGCCAATGAGCAGTTCTTC.

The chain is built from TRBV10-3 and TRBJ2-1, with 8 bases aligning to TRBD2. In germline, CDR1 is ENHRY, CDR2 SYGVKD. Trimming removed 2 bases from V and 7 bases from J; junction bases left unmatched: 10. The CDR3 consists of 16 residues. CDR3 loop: CAISEIGGRLGNEQFF. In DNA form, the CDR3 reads TGTGCCATCAGTGAGATCGGCGGGAGGCTGGGGAATGAGCAGTTCTTC.

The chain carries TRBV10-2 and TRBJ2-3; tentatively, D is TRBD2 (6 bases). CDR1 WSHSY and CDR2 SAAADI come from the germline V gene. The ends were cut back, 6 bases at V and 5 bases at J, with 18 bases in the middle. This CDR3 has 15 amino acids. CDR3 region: CASSSWGVARDTQYF. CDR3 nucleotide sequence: TGCGCCAGCAGCTCGTGGGGGGTAGCCAGAGATACGCAGTATTTT.

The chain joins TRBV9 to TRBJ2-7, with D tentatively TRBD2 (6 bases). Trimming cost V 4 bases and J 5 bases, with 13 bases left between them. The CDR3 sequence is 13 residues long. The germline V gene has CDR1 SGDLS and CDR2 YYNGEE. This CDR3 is CASSRMGGNEQYF. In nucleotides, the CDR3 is TGTGCCAGCAGCCGAATGGGGGGTAACGAGCAGTACTTC.

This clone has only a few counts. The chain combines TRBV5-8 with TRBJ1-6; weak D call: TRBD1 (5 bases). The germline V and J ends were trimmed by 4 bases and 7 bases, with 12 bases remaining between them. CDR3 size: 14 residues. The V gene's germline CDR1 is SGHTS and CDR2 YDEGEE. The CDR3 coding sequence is TGTGCCAGCAGCCCCCGGGACGCCAATTCACCCCTCCACTTT. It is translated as CASSPRDANSPLHF. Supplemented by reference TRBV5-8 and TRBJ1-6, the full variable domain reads EAGVTQSPTHLIKTRGQQATLRCSPISGHTSVYWYQQALGLGLQFLLWYDEGEERNRGNFPPRFSGRQFPNYSSELNVNALELEDSALYLCASSPRDANSPLHFGNGTRLTVT.

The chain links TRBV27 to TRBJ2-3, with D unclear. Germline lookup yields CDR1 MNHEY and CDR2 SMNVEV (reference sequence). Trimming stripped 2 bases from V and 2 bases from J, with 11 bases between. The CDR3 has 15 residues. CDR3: CASSLLRFDTDTQYF. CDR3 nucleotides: TGTGCCAGCAGTTTACTCAGGTTTGACACAGATACGCAGTATTTT.

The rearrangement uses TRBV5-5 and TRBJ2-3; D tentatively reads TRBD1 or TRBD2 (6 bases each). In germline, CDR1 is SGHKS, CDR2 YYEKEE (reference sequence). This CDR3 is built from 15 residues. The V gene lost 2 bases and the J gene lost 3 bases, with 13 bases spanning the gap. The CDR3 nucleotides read TGTGCCAGCAGCTTTTCGGGGGCGCGGACAGATACGCAGTATTTT. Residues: CASSFSGARTDTQYF.

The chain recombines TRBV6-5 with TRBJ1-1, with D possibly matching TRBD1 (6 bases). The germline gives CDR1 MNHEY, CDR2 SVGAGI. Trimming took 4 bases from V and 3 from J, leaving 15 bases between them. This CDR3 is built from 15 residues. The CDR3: CASSSPAGVDTEAFF. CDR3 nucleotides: TGTGCCAGCAGTTCCCCGGCAGGGGTTGACACTGAAGCTTTCTTT.

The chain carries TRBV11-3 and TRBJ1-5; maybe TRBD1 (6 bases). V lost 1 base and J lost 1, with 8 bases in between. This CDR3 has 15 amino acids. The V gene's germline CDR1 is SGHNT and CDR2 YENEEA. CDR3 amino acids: CASSLAGQSNQPQHF. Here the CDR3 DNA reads TGTGCCAGCAGCTTAGCGGGACAAAGCAATCAGCCCCAGCATTTT.

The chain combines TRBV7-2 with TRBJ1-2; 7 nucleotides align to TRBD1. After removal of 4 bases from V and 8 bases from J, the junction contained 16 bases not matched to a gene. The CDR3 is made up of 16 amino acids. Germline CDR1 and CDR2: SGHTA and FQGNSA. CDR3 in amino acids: CASSSNPTGSQGGYTF. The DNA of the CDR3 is TGTGCCAGCAGCTCGAACCCGACAGGGTCTCAGGGGGGCTACACCTTC.

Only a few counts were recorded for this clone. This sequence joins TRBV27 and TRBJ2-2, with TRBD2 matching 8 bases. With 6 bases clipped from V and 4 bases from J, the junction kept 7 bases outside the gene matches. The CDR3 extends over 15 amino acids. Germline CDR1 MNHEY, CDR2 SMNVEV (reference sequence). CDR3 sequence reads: CASSPRRGGTGELFF. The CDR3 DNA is TGTGCCAGCAGCCCCCGACGGGGGGGCACCGGGGAGCTGTTTTTT.

The CDR3 DNA sequence: TGTGCCAGCAGCTTAGGATGGCCAGGGGGAAATCAGCCCCAGCATTTT. Translation: CASSLGWPGGNQPQHF. This chain joins TRBV11-2 and TRBJ1-5, with TRBD1 matching 7 bases. The CDR3 is made up of 16 amino acids. Germline V gene data show CDR1 as SGHAT and CDR2 as FQNNGV. V gave up 1 base and J gave up 4 bases; unmatched junction bases: 7.

The CDR3 protein is CASSTGGDNYGYTF. The CDR3 coding sequence is TGTGCCAGCAGTACAGGGGGGGATAACTATGGCTACACCTTC. This sequence joins TRBV28 and TRBJ1-2, with 8 nucleotides matching TRBD1. CDR3 size: 14 residues. The germline CDR1 and CDR2 sequences are MDHEN and SYDVKM. V shed 5 bases, J shed 1 base, and the junction held 3 bases outside the gene matches.